One sample yielded the 11 T cell receptor beta chains listed below, sequenced in a study of response to subunit inactivated influenza vaccine. TCRdb passed the RT-PCR reads through MiXCR, listing each CDR3 protein once. The profile shows hundreds of thousands of distinct CDR3 sequences, 12% to 15% of them singletons. The material sequenced was PBMCs from blood, taken 14 days before vaccination. These receptors all come from a man in his forties or fifties who received an inactivated influenza vaccine.

The chain uses TRBV15 and TRBJ2-7; 7 bases fit TRBD1. CDR1 is LNHNV, CDR2 YYDKDF, per germline (reference sequence). CDR3 length: 15 amino acids. Losses at the gene ends were 0 bases for V and 5 bases for J; bases not matched to a gene: 7. CDR3 in DNA: TGTGCCACCAGCAGAGATAGGGGGCCAGGAAACGAGCAGTACTTC. This encodes CATSRDRGPGNEQYF.

The chain links TRBV24-1 to TRBJ2-3; 7 bases line up with TRBD2. Germline V CDR1 and CDR2: KGHDR, SFDVKD. With 5 bases clipped from V and 0 bases from J, the junction kept 4 bases outside the gene matches. This CDR3 comprises 15 residues. CDR3 protein: CATSVSGGSTDTQYF. CDR3 DNA: TGTGCCACCAGTGTGTCGGGGGGAAGCACAGATACGCAGTATTTT.

In this sample, this clonotype turned up a few times. The chain joins TRBV12-3 or TRBV12-4 to TRBJ2-1; D assignment may be TRBD1 or TRBD2 (5 bases each). V was pared by 7 bases and J by 6 bases, with 16 bases between. This CDR3 contains 14 residues. CDR3 sequence: CASTQAARGNEQFF. The CDR3 DNA reads as TGTGCCAGCACCCAGGCGGCGAGGGGCAATGAGCAGTTCTTC.

In this sample, this clonotype turned up a few times. CDR3 loop: CSVDERNGYTF. In DNA form, the CDR3 reads TGCAGCGTTGATGAGAGGAATGGCTACACCTTC. The J gene is TRBJ1-2, the V gene TRBV29-1; the D is unclear. CDR1 and CDR2 from the germline V gene are SQVTM and ANQGSEA. The CDR3 totals 11 residues. Deletions cut 3 bases from V and 6 bases from J, with 8 bases between.

The chain links TRBV6-1 to TRBJ2-1, with a possible D match to TRBD1 (5 bases). CDR3 length: 13 residues. V gave up 3 bases and J gave up 3 bases, with 6 bases separating them. Germline CDR1 and CDR2: MNHNS and SASEGT. The CDR3 nucleotides are TGTGCCAGCAGTGATCAGGGCTACAATGAGCAGTTCTTC. This translates into CASSDQGYNEQFF.

This clonotype was seen a handful of times. The V call is TRBV25-1, the J call TRBJ2-7; TRBD2 is a possible D gene (6 bases). The V end was cut by 7 bases, the J end by 1 base, with 8 bases between. The CDR3 sequence is 12 residues long. The V gene's germline CDR1 is MGHDK and CDR2 SYGVNS. The DNA of the CDR3 is TGTGCCAGCATCGGGAGTTCCTACGAGCAGTACTTC. This gives the protein CASIGSSYEQYF.

This clonotype occurred a few times. The V gene is TRBV20-1, the J gene TRBJ2-1; TRBD2 aligns across 15 bases. The CDR3 covers 15 residues. V lost 3 bases and J lost 9; bases outside the gene matches: 6. Germline V lookup: CDR1 DFQATT, CDR2 SNEGSKA (reference sequence). CDR3 amino acids: CSARNPGLAGGEQFF. CDR3 coding DNA: TGCAGTGCTAGGAACCCGGGACTAGCGGGAGGTGAGCAGTTCTTC.

This clonotype was seen many times. The chain has TRBV6-1 and TRBJ2-2, with D possibly being TRBD2 (7 bases). In germline, CDR1 is MNHNS, CDR2 SASEGT. Trimming left V 2 bases short and J 6 bases short, with 16 bases between. This CDR3 contains 16 residues. For the CDR3, the DNA is TGTGCCAGCAGTGAACGCCGGACCGGGGGGCCCGGGGAGCTGTTTTTT. Amino acid sequence: CASSERRTGGPGELFF.

This clonotype was seen a few times. The genes are TRBV20-1 and TRBJ2-1; TRBD1 matches 8 bases. Germline CDR1 reads DFQATT; CDR2 reads SNEGSKA (reference sequence). The CDR3 consists of 14 residues. The junction had 10 bases not matched to a gene; V was cut back by 3 bases and J by 9 bases. CDR3 sequence (DNA): TGCAGTGCTAGTGGGGGCAGGGGGCTAACTGAGCAGTTCTTC. Encoded protein: CSASGGRGLTEQFF.

The chain uses TRBV4-3 and TRBJ1-1; 8 bases agree with TRBD1. From germline, CDR1 is LGHNA and CDR2 YSLEER. CDR3 size: 13 residues. V shed 4 bases, J shed 6 bases, and the junction held 4 bases outside the gene matches. CDR3 protein: CASSPRTGSEAFF. The CDR3 DNA is TGCGCCAGCAGCCCGAGGACAGGGTCTGAAGCTTTCTTT.

This clonotype was counted only a few times. This chain joins TRBV7-9 and TRBJ2-1; 11 nucleotides match TRBD2. This CDR3 has 14 residues. Germline V lookup: CDR1 SEHNR, CDR2 FQNEAQ (reference sequence). V shed 3 bases and J 8 bases; nucleotides not matched to a gene: 3. The CDR3 DNA reads as TGTGCCAGCAGCTTTAGCGGGAGGGAGGATGAGCAGTTCTTC. The encoded protein is CASSFSGREDEQFF.